What follows is one TCR beta chain and its context. The data were obtained in a study of siplizumab effects on memory and regulatory T cells. Profiling relied on immunoSEQ multiplex PCR, and the TCRdb table lists in-frame clones only, not all of them. The sample yields about 100,000 clones, 91% seen once. The receptor was derived from a human donor in good health. Sequenced input: CD4+ T cells sorted from blood.

The CDR3, as DNA: TGTGCCAGCAAAAAGGTGGACAGGACCTACGAGCAGTACTTC. As protein: CASKKVDRTYEQYF. This rearrangement joins TRBV21-1 to TRBJ2-7; TRBD1, the D gene given by the table, was not confirmed from the DNA. TRBV21-1 is tagged as a pseudogene. CDR3 length: 14 amino acids.